Below are 20 T cell receptor beta chains sequenced from a single sample in a study of cytomegalovirus exposure and HLA in healthy donors. PCR was performed using 60 Vbeta and 13 Jbeta primers. The method was immunoSEQ multiplex PCR; TCRdb's version includes in-frame clones alone and lacks a portion of them. The sample lists fewer than 250,000 clones; more than 70% were seen once. Sequenced: PBMCs. The receptors were sampled from a man younger than 45 in good health and CMV-seropositive.

For this clone: Other nucleotide sequences from this sample produce the same CDR3. The chain uses TRBV6-1 and TRBJ1-5; TRBD1 aligns across 8 bases. The CDR3 is 13 residues long. CDR1 MNHNS and CDR2 SASEGT come from the germline V gene. With V trimmed by 8 bases and J by 3 bases, 3 bases remained unmatched. The CDR3, as DNA: TGTGCCAGCCGACAGGGGAACAATCAGCCCCAGCATTTT. This encodes CASRQGNNQPQHF.

The genes are TRBV15 and TRBJ1-5; 11 nucleotides match TRBD1. This CDR3 is built from 16 residues. The V segment lost 8 bases and the J segment 5 bases; nucleotides outside the gene matches: 11. Looked up from germline, CDR1 is LNHNV and CDR2 is YYDKDF (reference sequence). CDR3 nucleotide sequence: TGTGCCACCGCTAAGTGGGACAGGGGGGGGGATCAGCCCCAGCATTTT. Its translation is CATAKWDRGGDQPQHF.

The chain employs TRBV27 and TRBJ2-7, with 9 positions matching TRBD2. V shed 0 bases, J shed 2 bases, and the junction held 5 bases outside the gene matches. Germline values: CDR1 MNHEY, CDR2 SMNVEV (reference sequence). The CDR3 covers 16 residues. The CDR3 sequence: CASSLSPRTSAYEQYF. In DNA, the CDR3 is TGTGCCAGCAGTTTATCGCCCCGGACTAGCGCCTACGAGCAGTACTTC.

This clone has only a few counts. The V and J genes are TRBV5-6 and TRBJ1-1, with D unresolved. This CDR3 comprises 11 residues. V was cut by 3 bases and J by 10 bases, with 10 bases left in between. Germline loops: CDR1 SGHDT, CDR2 YYEEEE. This chain's CDR3 is CASSSEGGAFF. Here the CDR3 DNA reads TGTGCCAGCAGCTCGGAGGGTGGAGCTTTCTTT. The whole variable domain, remainder taken from reference TRBV5-6 and TRBJ1-1, is DAGVTQSPTHLIKTRGQQVTLRCSPKSGHDTVSWYQQALGQGPQFIFQYYEEEERQRGNFPDRFSGHQFPNYSSELNVNALLLGDSALYLCASSSEGGAFFGQGTRLTVV.

The chain combines TRBV29-1 with TRBJ2-5, with D possibly being TRBD1 (5 bases). The CDR3 is 12 residues long. Germline values: CDR1 SQVTM, CDR2 ANQGSEA. V was cut by 3 bases and J by 4 bases, with 9 bases left in between. The CDR3 spells CSVEKGPETQYF. In DNA form, the CDR3 reads TGCAGCGTTGAGAAGGGGCCAGAGACCCAGTACTTC.

Only a few counts were recorded for this clone. This chain connects TRBV30 to TRBJ2-2; 13 bases map to TRBD2. Unmatched junction bases numbered 5, after V lost 4 bases and J lost 6 bases. The length of the CDR3 is 15 residues. Germline V gene data show CDR1 as GTSNPN and CDR2 as SVGIG (reference sequence). The CDR3 sequence is CAWMAGLAGSGELFF. The DNA of the CDR3 is TGTGCCTGGATGGCGGGACTAGCGGGATCCGGGGAGCTGTTTTTT. Variable domain in full (rest from reference TRBV30 and TRBJ2-2): SQTIHQWPATLVQPVGSPLSLECTVEGTSNPNLYWYRQAAGRGLQLLFYSVGIGQISSEVPQNLSASRPQDRQFILSSKKLLLSDSGFYLCAWMAGLAGSGELFFGEGSRLTVL.

The CDR3 loop reads CASTLGTVNSPLHF. CDR3 in DNA: TGTGCCAGCACCCTCGGGACAGTGAATTCACCCCTCCACTTT. The chain links TRBV27 to TRBJ1-6, with 7 positions matching TRBD1. V shed 7 bases, J shed 7 bases, and the junction held 7 bases outside the gene matches. Germline V gene data show CDR1 as MNHEY and CDR2 as SMNVEV (reference sequence). The CDR3 sequence is 14 residues long.

This chain joins TRBV29-1 and TRBJ2-1; 8 nucleotides agree with TRBD2. The germline gives CDR1 SQVTM, CDR2 ANQGSEA. The CDR3 is made up of 15 amino acids. V lost 3 bases to trimming and J lost 7 bases; unmatched junction nucleotides: 11. The CDR3 nucleotides read TGCAGCGTTGAGGGGCGGGAGGCGGGGTTGAATGAGCAGTTCTTC. Protein sequence: CSVEGREAGLNEQFF.

The rearrangement joins TRBV19 to TRBJ1-1; D possibly corresponds to TRBD1 (5 bases). V shed 7 bases and J shed 4 bases, with 19 bases lying between them. The CDR3 is 15 residues long. Germline values: CDR1 LNHDA, CDR2 SQIVND (reference sequence). This chain's CDR3 is CASTSAGLPATEAFF. DNA of the CDR3: TGTGCCAGTACCTCAGCGGGACTCCCGGCCACTGAAGCTTTCTTT.

The V call is TRBV4-2, the J call TRBJ1-4, with 7 bases lining up with TRBD1. V dropped 5 bases and J dropped 7; count of bases not matched to a gene: 13. The CDR3 is 16 amino acids. CDR1 and CDR2 from the germline V gene are LGHNA and YNFKEQ. This CDR3 reads CASSLVRGQDTEKLFF. CDR3 in DNA: TGTGCCAGCAGCTTGGTTCGAGGACAGGACACTGAAAAACTGTTTTTT.

The V call is TRBV27, the J call TRBJ2-7; 8 positions match TRBD2. The CDR3 sequence is 18 residues long. V shed 0 bases, J shed 1 base, and the junction held 11 bases outside the gene matches. The germline gives CDR1 MNHEY, CDR2 SMNVEV (reference sequence). This CDR3 reads CASSLSIGPSGGSYEQYF. CDR3 nucleotide sequence: TGTGCCAGCAGTTTATCGATAGGTCCCAGCGGGGGATCCTACGAGCAGTACTTC.

This chain links TRBV18 with TRBJ1-1; 7 positions match TRBD1. Germline CDR1 KGHSH, CDR2 LQKENI. After removal of 3 bases from V and 1 base from J, the junction contained 2 bases not matched to a gene. The CDR3 has 14 residues. DNA for the CDR3: TGTGCCAGCTCACCTGGGACAGCGAACACTGAAGCTTTCTTT. Amino acid sequence: CASSPGTANTEAFF.

V usage is TRBV2 and J usage is TRBJ2-1; the D is unclear. V dropped 7 bases and J dropped 7 bases, with 8 bases sitting between them. Per the germline V gene, CDR1 is SNHLY and CDR2 is FYNNEI. The CDR3 sequence is 11 residues long. The CDR3 spells CASTSLNEQFF. The DNA for the CDR3 is TGTGCCAGCACCAGTTTGAATGAGCAGTTCTTC.

The J gene is TRBJ2-5, the V gene TRBV10-3, with 8 positions matching TRBD1. The V segment lost 2 bases and the J segment 3 bases; nucleotides outside the gene matches: 11. The CDR3 spans 17 residues. Germline loops: CDR1 ENHRY, CDR2 SYGVKD. CDR3 loop: CAISEPGRGRGEETQYF. CDR3 coding DNA: TGTGCCATCAGTGAGCCAGGCAGGGGGCGCGGGGAAGAGACCCAGTACTTC.

A single count supports this clone. The chain is built from TRBV29-1 and TRBJ1-5; D uncertain. Trimming stripped 4 bases from V and 0 bases from J, with 7 bases between. The germline gives CDR1 SQVTM, CDR2 ANQGSEA. The CDR3 extends over 13 amino acids. CDR3 loop: CSVVENSNQPQHF. The CDR3 coding sequence is TGCAGCGTTGTTGAGAATAGCAATCAGCCCCAGCATTTT. Full variable domain (outside the CDR3, taken from reference TRBV29-1 and TRBJ1-5): SAVISQKPSRDICQRGTSLTIQCQVDSQVTMMFWYRQQPGQSLTLIATANQGSEATYESGFVIDKFPISRPNLTFSTLTVSNMSPEDSSIYLCSVVENSNQPQHFGDGTRLSIL.

In its sample, this clone was seen a few times. The chain recombines TRBV7-9 with TRBJ2-7, with TRBD1 matching 10 bases. This CDR3 has 14 residues. The V gene end was trimmed by 4 bases and the J gene end by 6 bases; junction bases not matched to a gene: 6. Germline loops: CDR1 SEHNR, CDR2 FQNEAQ (reference sequence). CDR3: CASSSGTGDGEQYF. The CDR3 DNA reads as TGTGCCAGCAGCTCCGGGACAGGGGATGGCGAGCAGTACTTC. The variable domain in full, completed from reference TRBV7-9 and TRBJ2-7, reads DTGVSQNPRHKITKRGQNVTFRCDPISEHNRLYWYRQTLGQGPEFLTYFQNEAQLEKSRLLSDRFSAERPKGSFSTLEIQRTEQGDSAMYLCASSSGTGDGEQYFGPGTRLTVT.

There are a few counts of this clone. V gene TRBV2 combines with J gene TRBJ2-7; 8 nucleotides line up with TRBD2. Germline V gene data show CDR1 as SNHLY and CDR2 as FYNNEI. The CDR3 runs to 15 residues. After removal of 2 bases from V and 5 bases from J, the junction contained 8 bases not matched to a gene. CDR3 nucleotide sequence: TGTGCCAGCAGTGAATGGCGGGAGGTAGGGAACGAGCAGTACTTC. Translation: CASSEWREVGNEQYF.

V gene TRBV30 combines with J gene TRBJ2-1; weak D call: TRBD2 (6 bases). Trimming took 4 bases from V and 4 from J, leaving 14 bases between them. The CDR3 is 14 amino acids. Germline V CDR1 and CDR2: GTSNPN, SVGIG (reference sequence). CDR3 nucleotides: TGTGCCTGGACCCAGGCTGCGGGATACAATGAGCAGTTCTTC. Amino acids: CAWTQAAGYNEQFF.

The chain recombines TRBV11-2 with TRBJ2-1; D perhaps matches TRBD2 (7 bases). The germline gives CDR1 SGHAT, CDR2 FQNNGV. The CDR3 has 14 amino acids. V lost 8 bases and J 5 bases, leaving 16 bases between the germline ends. Here the CDR3 reads CASGGASENNEQFF. CDR3 nucleotides: TGTGCCAGCGGGGGGGCCTCCGAAAACAATGAGCAGTTCTTC.

In this sample, this clone turned up once. V usage is TRBV7-2 and J usage is TRBJ2-3; 8 bases line up with TRBD2. The ends lost 5 bases at V and 1 base at J; junction bases unmatched: 5. The CDR3 loop spans 15 amino acids. CDR1 and CDR2 from the germline V gene are SGHTA and FQGNSA. The chain's CDR3 is CASSPISGGTDTQYF. DNA for the CDR3: TGTGCCAGCAGCCCCATTAGCGGGGGCACAGATACGCAGTATTTT.